Below are 3 T cell receptor beta chains sequenced from a single sample in a study of T cell responses to AZD1222 COVID-19 vaccine. Some clones are missing from TCRdb's copy, which holds only in-frame ones; the method was immunoSEQ multiplex PCR. The sample holds 100,000 to 150,000 clones; 92% are singletons and the top ten take 0.85% to 1.3%. Sequences were derived from peripheral blood, sampled 28 days after the second AZD1222 dose. These receptors were collected from an adult who received the AZD1222 COVID-19 vaccine.

The chain couples TRBV19 to TRBJ2-5; TRBD2 agrees at 9 bases. Looked up from germline, CDR1 is LNHDA and CDR2 is SQIVND (reference sequence). The CDR3 contains 17 residues. The J segment lost 1 base and the V segment lost 7 bases, leaving 13 bases of the junction unmatched. In DNA form, the CDR3 reads TGTGCCAGTACCCCAACCGGGCTAGCGGGACCCCAAGAGACCCAGTACTTC. As protein: CASTPTGLAGPQETQYF.

This clone was observed a handful of times. The chain carries TRBV5-1 and TRBJ1-3; no definite D call. Trimming shortened V by 0 bases and J by 0 bases, and 4 bases separated the two germline ends. The CDR3 has 14 residues. Germline CDR1 reads SGHRS; CDR2 reads YFSETQ. The CDR3 spells CASSLGDSGNTIYF. The CDR3 region has the DNA TGCGCCAGCAGCTTGGGGGACTCTGGAAACACCATATATTTT.

This clone has just one count. This sequence joins TRBV14 and TRBJ2-3; no clear D gene. The CDR3 runs to 14 residues. The germline V gene has CDR1 SGHDN and CDR2 FVKESK. Trimming removed 1 base at V and 2 bases at J, with 7 bases between. In DNA form, the CDR3 reads TGTGCCAGCAGCCAAGGGCAGACCACAGATACGCAGTATTTT. Protein: CASSQGQTTDTQYF.